This T cell receptor beta chain was sequenced for a study of T cell responses to AZD1222 COVID-19 vaccine. General study findings and limits: Unmutated regions of variants are reportedly targeted by nearly half of spike-specific TCRs. At baseline, seropositivity was found in only six or seven AZD1222 recipients.

Using immunoSEQ multiplex PCR, the repertoire was profiled, and TCRdb retains in-frame clones only, with some absent. This sample yields about 120,000 clones, of which 90% are seen a single time; around 4.4% belongs to the top ten. In regard to this clone: Its antigen is not known.

This CDR3 spans 20 amino acids. V lost 4 bases, J lost 0 bases, and 25 bases lay in between. Germline loops: CDR1 SQVTM, CDR2 ANQGSEA. This TCR was recovered from an adult who received the MenACWY meningococcal vaccine as a control. The chain links TRBV29-1 to TRBJ2-6, with D perhaps TRBD1 (5 bases). The sample in question was peripheral blood, obtained 28 days after the second dose of the MenACWY control vaccine. The CDR3 spells CSVVETRVKILHSGANVLTF. DNA of the CDR3: TGCAGCGTTGTAGAGACCAGGGTAAAGATCCTCCACTCTGGGGCCAACGTCCTGACTTTC.